In this sample, the clone carrying this T cell receptor (beta chain) turned up once. This CDR3 is built from 13 residues. CDR1 is WNHNN and CDR2 is SYGVQD in the germline V gene (reference sequence). Between the trimmed V and J ends, which lost 5 bases and 2 bases, there was a span of 10 bases. In the source study's methods: How many nucleated cells were present was estimated from reference gene primer amplification. TCRdb's copy holds only in-frame clones and misses some; the assay was immunoSEQ multiplex PCR. D and trimming come from the DNA, and the V and J calls and clone size come from that table. The sample gives 230,000 or so clones, 80% to 90% of which show up once; approximately 6.6% is in the top ten. The data stem from a study of blood T cell repertoires in COVID-19.

The chain combines TRBV10-1 with TRBJ2-7; a possible D gene is TRBD2 (6 bases). The sequence was collected from a woman between 45 and 60 years old who had been exposed to COVID-19. Sequences were obtained from PBMCs or T cells enriched from blood (not recorded which). CDR3 sequence (DNA): TGCGCCAGCAGTCGGGGGTTCGCCTACGAGCAGTACTTC. Its protein product is CASSRGFAYEQYF.